A single sample gave rise to the 2 T cell receptor beta chains below, sequenced in a study of metastatic and nonmetastatic thyroid tumors. No treatment had been given to any patient before thyroid surgery. TCRdb used MiXCR to call clones anew from the PCR reads. The sample yields around 45,000 clones, less than 5% seen once. Material for sequencing was blood. These receptors came from a female donor with papillary thyroid cancer or a benign thyroid nodule (not recorded which). Some clones in this sample may be carry-over from other donors' samples.

Many counts were recorded for this clone. The chain is built from TRBV20-1 and TRBJ2-7; 10 bases map to TRBD2. The CDR3 spans 13 residues. J lost 7 bases, V lost 5 bases, and 8 bases had no gene match. Per germline, CDR1 DFQATT and CDR2 SNEGSKA (reference sequence). The CDR3 nucleotides are TGCAGTGCTGCTAGCGGGAGAAACGGGGAGCAGTACTTC. It yields the protein CSAASGRNGEQYF.

This clone was seen repeatedly, ten times or more. V gene TRBV2 combines with J gene TRBJ1-5; TRBD1 matches 7 bases. The germline gives CDR1 SNHLY, CDR2 FYNNEI. The CDR3 is 13 amino acids. The V segment lost 6 bases and the J segment 6 bases; nucleotides outside the gene matches: 5. CDR3 sequence reads: CASSVPGGQPQHF. CDR3 bases: TGTGCCAGCAGCGTCCCAGGGGGTCAGCCCCAGCATTTT.